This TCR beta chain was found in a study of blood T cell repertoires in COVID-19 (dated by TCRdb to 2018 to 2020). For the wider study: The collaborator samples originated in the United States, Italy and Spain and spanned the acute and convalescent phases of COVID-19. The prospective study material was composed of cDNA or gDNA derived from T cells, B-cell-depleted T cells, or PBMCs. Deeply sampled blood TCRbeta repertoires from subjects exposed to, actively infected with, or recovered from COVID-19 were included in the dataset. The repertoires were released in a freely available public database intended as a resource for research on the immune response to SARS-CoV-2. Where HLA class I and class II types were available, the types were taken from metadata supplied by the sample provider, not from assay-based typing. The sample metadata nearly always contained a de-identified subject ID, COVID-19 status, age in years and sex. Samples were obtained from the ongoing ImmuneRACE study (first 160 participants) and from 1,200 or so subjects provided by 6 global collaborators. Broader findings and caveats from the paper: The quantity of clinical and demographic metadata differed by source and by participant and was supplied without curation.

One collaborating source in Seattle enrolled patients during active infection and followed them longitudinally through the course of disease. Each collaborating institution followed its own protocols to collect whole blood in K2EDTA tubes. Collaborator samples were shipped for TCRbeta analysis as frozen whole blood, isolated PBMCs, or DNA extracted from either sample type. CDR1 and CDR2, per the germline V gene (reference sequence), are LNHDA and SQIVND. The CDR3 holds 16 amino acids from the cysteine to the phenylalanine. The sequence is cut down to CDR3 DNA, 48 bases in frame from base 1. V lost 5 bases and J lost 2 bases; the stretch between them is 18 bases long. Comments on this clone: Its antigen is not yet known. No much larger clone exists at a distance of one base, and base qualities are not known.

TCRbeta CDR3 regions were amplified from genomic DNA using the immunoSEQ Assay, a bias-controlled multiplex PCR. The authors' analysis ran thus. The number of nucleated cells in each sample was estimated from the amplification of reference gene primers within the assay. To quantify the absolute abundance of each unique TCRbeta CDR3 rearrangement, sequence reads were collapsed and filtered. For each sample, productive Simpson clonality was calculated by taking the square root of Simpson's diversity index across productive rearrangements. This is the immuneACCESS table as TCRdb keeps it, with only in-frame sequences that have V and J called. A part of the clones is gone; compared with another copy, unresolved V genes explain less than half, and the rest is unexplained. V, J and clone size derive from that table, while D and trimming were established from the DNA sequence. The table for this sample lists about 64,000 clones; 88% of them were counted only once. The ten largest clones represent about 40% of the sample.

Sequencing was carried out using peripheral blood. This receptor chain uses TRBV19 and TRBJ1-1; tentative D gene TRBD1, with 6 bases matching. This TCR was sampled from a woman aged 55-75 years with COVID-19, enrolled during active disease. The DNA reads TGTGCCAGTAGTTCACAGGGAGCGGTGTCCAACACTGAAGCTTTCTTT. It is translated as CASSSQGAVSNTEAFF.